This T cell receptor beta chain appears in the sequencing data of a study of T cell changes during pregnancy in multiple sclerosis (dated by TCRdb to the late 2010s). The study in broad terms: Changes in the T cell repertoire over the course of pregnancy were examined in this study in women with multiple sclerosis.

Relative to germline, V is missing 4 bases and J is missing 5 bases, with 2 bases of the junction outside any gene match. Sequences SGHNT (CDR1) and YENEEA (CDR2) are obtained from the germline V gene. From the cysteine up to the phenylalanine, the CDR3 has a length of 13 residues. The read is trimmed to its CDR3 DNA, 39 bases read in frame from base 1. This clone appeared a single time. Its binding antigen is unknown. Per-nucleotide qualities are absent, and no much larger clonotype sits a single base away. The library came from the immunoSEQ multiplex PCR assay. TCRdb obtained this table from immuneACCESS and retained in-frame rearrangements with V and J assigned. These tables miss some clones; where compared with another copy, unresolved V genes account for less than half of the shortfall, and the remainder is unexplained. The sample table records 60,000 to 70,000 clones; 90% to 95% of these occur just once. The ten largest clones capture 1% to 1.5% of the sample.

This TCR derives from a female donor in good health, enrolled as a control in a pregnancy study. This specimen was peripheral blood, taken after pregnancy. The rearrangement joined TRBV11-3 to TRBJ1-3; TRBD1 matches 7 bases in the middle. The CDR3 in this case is CASSWDSRNTIYF. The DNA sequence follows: TGTGCCAGCAGCTGGGACAGTAGAAACACCATATATTTT.